The 29 T cell receptor beta chains presented below share a single source sample, sequenced in a study of blood T cells in healthy people across ages (dated by TCRdb to the mid-2010s). Libraries were built with 5' RACE. Instrument used: Illumina HiSeq 2500. A second PCR of roughly 7 to 11 cycles was performed with a sample-barcoded 5' primer and a J-beta primer mix. In TCRdb, the public reads were trimmed at Q25 with fastp and aligned with MiXCR, with productive beta chains retained. A single entry per CDR3 protein holds the most common genes and DNA from its merged rows. Counted in this sample were around 1,000,000 distinct CDR3 sequences; approximately 25% of them appeared once. Approximately 0.71% of the sample goes to the ten largest clones. These data also featured in a second study, about T cells of mothers and their children.

The sample was blood. Every receptor here comes from a girl aged 2 to 10 in good health.

The V gene is TRBV4-3, the J gene TRBJ1-1; D is uncertain. Trimming cost V 0 bases and J 0 bases, with 11 bases left between them. CDR3 size: 16 residues. The germline V gene has CDR1 LGHNA and CDR2 YSLEER. CDR3 residues: CASSQEYPDMNTEAFF. The CDR3 nucleotides are TGCGCCAGCAGCCAAGAGTATCCGGATATGAACACTGAAGCTTTCTTT.

This clonotype was counted a few times. The genes are TRBV7-6 and TRBJ1-1; D unresolved. The CDR3 contains 14 residues. Trimming took 5 bases from V and 4 from J, leaving 14 bases between them. From germline, CDR1 is SGHVS and CDR2 FNYEAQ. Written as DNA, the CDR3 is TGTGCCAGCAGCCGCGGAGGTTGGGGCACTGAAGCTTTCTTT. It codes for CASSRGGWGTEAFF. The variable domain in full, with the rest retrieved from reference TRBV7-6 and TRBJ1-1, is GAGVSQSPRYKVTKRGQDVALRCDPISGHVSLYWYRQALGQGPEFLTYFNYEAQQDKSGLPNDRFSAERPEGSISTLTIQRTEQRDSAMYRCASSRGGWGTEAFFGQGTRLTVV.

The chain has TRBV28 and TRBJ2-5, with 9 bases identical to TRBD2. CDR1 is MDHEN and CDR2 is SYDVKM in the germline V gene. V was pared by 5 bases and J by 7 bases, with 20 bases of the junction left unmatched. CDR3 length: 18 residues. The CDR3 DNA is TGTGCCAGCAGTCTCCTCAGGGCGGGAGGGCCGGGCGTAAGGACCCAGTACTTC. Translation gives CASSLLRAGGPGVRTQYF.

V and J are TRBV7-2 and TRBJ2-1, with 9 bases that match TRBD1. J was trimmed by 7 bases and V by 2 bases; bases with no gene match: 9. Germline V gives CDR1 SGHTA, CDR2 FQGNSA. This CDR3 spans 16 amino acids. The CDR3 DNA follows: TGTGCCAGCAGCTTATATAAAGGGACAGGGAAGAATGAGCAGTTCTTC. This translates into CASSLYKGTGKNEQFF.

The rearrangement links TRBV5-1 to TRBJ2-1; 10 bases line up with TRBD1. Germline CDR1 SGHRS, CDR2 YFSETQ. After removal of 4 bases from V and 2 bases from J, the junction contained 3 bases not matched to a gene. The CDR3 covers 15 residues. CDR3 nucleotides: TGCGCCAGCAGCCTGGACAGGGGGACCTACAATGAGCAGTTCTTC. Its translation: CASSLDRGTYNEQFF.

This clonotype was seen a single time. This rearrangement joins TRBV19 to TRBJ2-7; 8 positions match TRBD1. CDR1 is LNHDA, CDR2 SQIVND, per germline (reference sequence). The junction had 6 bases not matched to a gene; V was cut back by 5 bases and J by 3 bases. This CDR3 is built from 14 residues. The CDR3, as DNA: TGTGCCAGTAGTCCCGGGGACAGGAACTACGAGCAGTACTTC. Its protein is CASSPGDRNYEQYF.

The V call is TRBV4-2, the J call TRBJ1-6; D remains unclear. Trimming stripped 6 bases from V and 4 bases from J, with 19 bases between. This CDR3 has 17 amino acids. Germline CDR1 is LGHNA and CDR2 is YNFKEQ. The CDR3: CASRDVGGSPYNSPLHF. CDR3 DNA sequence: TGTGCCAGCAGGGATGTTGGTGGGTCGCCTTATAATTCACCCCTCCACTTT.

This clonotype was seen more than once but under ten times. The chain carries TRBV7-3 and TRBJ2-1; no clear D. V was shortened by 2 bases and J by 0 bases, with 8 bases between the two germline ends. CDR3 length: 15 residues. CDR1 is SGHTA, CDR2 FQGTGA, per germline. This CDR3 is CASSLGISSYNEQFF. CDR3 nucleotides: TGTGCCAGCAGCTTAGGTATCAGCTCCTACAATGAGCAGTTCTTC.

The genes are TRBV7-6 and TRBJ2-1; 7 nucleotides line up with TRBD2. Per the germline V gene, CDR1 is SGHVS and CDR2 is FNYEAQ. Losses at the gene ends were 1 base for V and 3 bases for J; bases not matched to a gene: 6. The CDR3 runs to 16 residues. The CDR3 spells CASSLGGGSRYNEQFF. The CDR3 DNA sequence: TGTGCCAGCAGCTTAGGGGGCGGGAGCCGCTACAATGAGCAGTTCTTC.

The chain is built from TRBV20-1 and TRBJ2-2; unclear D gene. V gave up 3 bases and J gave up 6 bases, with 11 bases separating them. The CDR3 spans 13 residues. CDR1 and CDR2 from the germline V gene are DFQATT and SNEGSKA (reference sequence). CDR3 residues: CSASRLGSGELFF. In nucleotides, the CDR3 is TGCAGTGCTAGTCGTTTGGGGTCCGGGGAGCTGTTTTTT.

As regards this clonotype: This may come from a read error, since a much larger clone is one base off. The V gene is TRBV7-2, the J gene TRBJ2-5; 7 bases line up with TRBD2. Germline values: CDR1 SGHTA, CDR2 FQGNSA. The CDR3 is 16 amino acids. Unmatched junction bases numbered 10, after V lost 5 bases and J lost 1 base. The CDR3 is CASSTTRPSGQETQYF. As DNA, the CDR3 is TGTGCCAGCAGCACAACACGGCCTAGCGGCCAAGAGACCCAGTACTTC.

This clonotype showed up just a few times. This chain uses TRBV6-1 with TRBJ2-3, with a possible D match to TRBD2 (5 bases). V lost 8 bases and J 4 bases, leaving 19 bases between the germline ends. The length of the CDR3 is 15 residues. CDR1 is MNHNS, CDR2 SASEGT, per germline. The CDR3 coding sequence is TGTGCCAGCCTCTCGAGGGTAGCTTTGTCAGATACGCAGTATTTT. Its translation is CASLSRVALSDTQYF.

The gene calls are TRBV6-6 and TRBJ2-5; 10 nucleotides align to TRBD1. Trimming removed 2 bases from V and 4 bases from J; junction bases left unmatched: 4. Germline V gene sequence: CDR1 MNHNY, CDR2 SVGAGI (reference sequence). The CDR3 consists of 15 residues. The CDR3 DNA sequence: TGTGCCAGCAGTTACGTGGACAGGGGGGGAGAGACCCAGTACTTC. Translation gives CASSYVDRGGETQYF.

The rearrangement links TRBV4-1 to TRBJ1-2; D is perhaps TRBD1 (6 bases). Germline V gene lookup returns CDR1 MGHRA and CDR2 YSYEKL. Trimming cost V 1 base and J 3 bases, with 18 bases left between them. CDR3 length: 17 residues. CDR3 loop: CASSQVGARGFHYGYTF. In DNA, the CDR3 is TGCGCCAGCAGCCAAGTGGGGGCCCGAGGATTCCACTATGGCTACACCTTC.

This clonotype was seen more than once but under ten times. The chain joins TRBV20-1 to TRBJ2-1; 9 bases map to TRBD2. The J call may be wrong; the DNA end is better matched by TRBJ2-5. From germline, CDR1 is DFQATT and CDR2 SNEGSKA (reference sequence). The CDR3 runs 15 residues. The CDR3 sequence: CSARIAGDFLETQYF. CDR3 in DNA: TGCAGTGCTAGAATAGCGGGGGATTTCTTGGAGACCCAGTACTTC.

The chain carries TRBV27 and TRBJ2-5, with 13 nucleotides matching TRBD2. The germline gives CDR1 MNHEY, CDR2 SMNVEV (reference sequence). This CDR3 has 16 amino acids. The ends lost 4 bases at V and 6 bases at J; junction bases unmatched: 8. CDR3 residues: CASSSPRGLAGKTQYF. The CDR3 DNA reads as TGTGCCAGCAGTTCGCCCCGGGGACTAGCGGGAAAGACCCAGTACTTC.

The chain recombines TRBV6-1 with TRBJ1-3; D possibly corresponds to TRBD1 (6 bases). This CDR3 region has 16 residues. V lost 7 bases to trimming and J lost 0 bases, with 16 bases between them. Germline V gene lookup returns CDR1 MNHNS and CDR2 SASEGT. Here the CDR3 DNA reads TGTGCCAGCATCGCGGGGGCAACTTACTCTGGAAACACCATATATTTT. Protein: CASIAGATYSGNTIYF.

This clonotype was seen a few times. The chain recombines TRBV29-1 with TRBJ2-5, with D possibly being TRBD1 or TRBD2 (5 bases each). The end of the DNA is better explained by TRBJ2-7, so the J call may be wrong. CDR1 is SQVTM, CDR2 ANQGSEA, per germline. CDR3 length equals 13 residues. The CDR3 spells CSVGRGTSYEQYF. The CDR3 DNA follows: TGCAGCGTCGGCAGAGGGACGTCTTACGAGCAGTACTTC.

The CDR3 reads CASSLLQGPNEKLFF. Written as DNA, the CDR3 is TGCGCCAGCAGCTTACTACAGGGTCCAAATGAAAAACTGTTTTTT. V gene TRBV5-1 combines with J gene TRBJ1-4; D perhaps matches TRBD1 (6 bases). Germline V gene sequence: CDR1 SGHRS, CDR2 YFSETQ. Trimming removed 2 bases from V and 5 bases from J, with 13 bases in between. There are 15 residues in the CDR3.

The chain uses TRBV19 and TRBJ2-2, with 9 nucleotides matching TRBD1. Germline CDR1 reads LNHDA; CDR2 reads SQIVND (reference sequence). This CDR3 comprises 18 residues. V lost 0 bases to trimming and J lost 3 bases; unmatched junction nucleotides: 8. CDR3 sequence: CASSIDPDRGGYTGELFF. The CDR3 DNA reads as TGTGCCAGTAGTATAGATCCGGACAGGGGAGGTTACACCGGGGAGCTGTTTTTT.

Only a few counts were recorded for this clonotype. This chain joins TRBV20-1 and TRBJ1-1, with 7 bases lining up with TRBD1. Trimming at V came to 7 bases and at J to 0 bases, leaving 11 bases not matched to a gene. Germline CDR1 DFQATT, CDR2 SNEGSKA (reference sequence). CDR3 length: 15 residues. The CDR3 spells CSGVTGALLNTEAFF. CDR3 nucleotides: TGCAGTGGGGTCACAGGGGCCCTTCTGAACACTGAAGCTTTCTTT.

The chain joins TRBV11-2 to TRBJ2-7; D is undetermined. V gave up 0 bases and J gave up 6 bases, with 12 bases separating them. Germline V gene data show CDR1 as SGHAT and CDR2 as FQNNGV. This CDR3 has 14 amino acids. The CDR3 protein is CASSLDFQYGEQYF. CDR3 DNA sequence: TGTGCCAGCAGCTTAGATTTCCAATACGGCGAGCAGTACTTC.

This clonotype was detected a few times. This rearrangement joins TRBV7-2 to TRBJ2-3; TRBD2 might be the D (5 bases). The V gene's germline CDR1 is SGHTA and CDR2 FQGNSA. CDR3 length equals 13 residues. V lost 5 bases, J lost 4 bases, and 10 bases lay in between. The CDR3 loop reads CASSPAGADTQYF. DNA for the CDR3: TGTGCCAGCAGCCCGGCGGGCGCAGATACGCAGTATTTT. The complete variable domain, with remaining parts taken from reference TRBV7-2 and TRBJ2-3, reads GAGVSQSPSNKVTEKGKDVELRCDPISGHTALYWYRQSLGQGLEFLIYFQGNSAPDKSGLPSDRFSAERTGGSVSTLTIQRTQQEDSAVYLCASSPAGADTQYFGPGTRLTVL.

The table lists this clonotype with a few counts. The rearrangement uses TRBV20-1 and TRBJ2-5; D remains ambiguous. The closer fit of TRBJ2-1 to the DNA end suggests the J call may be wrong. Germline V lookup: CDR1 DFQATT, CDR2 SNEGSKA (reference sequence). This CDR3 spans 14 amino acids. The CDR3 reads CSARRAPTQNEQFF. For the CDR3, the DNA is TGCAGTGCTAGAAGGGCGCCGACCCAAAATGAGCAGTTCTTC.

The chain uses TRBV6-5 and TRBJ2-5; tentatively, D is TRBD1 (5 bases). V shed 4 bases and J shed 2 bases, with 20 bases lying between them. Germline lookup yields CDR1 MNHEY and CDR2 SVGAGI. This CDR3 has 17 residues. The CDR3 DNA reads as TGTGCCAGCAGTTCGTCAGGGTTCATGGTGGGACAAGAGACCCAGTACTTC. The encoded protein is CASSSSGFMVGQETQYF.

This clonotype was counted a few times. The chain links TRBV6-2 or TRBV6-3 to TRBJ2-5; D is perhaps TRBD1 or TRBD2 (6 bases each). Germline V gene data show CDR1 as MNHEY and CDR2 as SVGEGT. The CDR3 extends over 16 amino acids. Trimming removed 5 bases from V and 5 bases from J, with 21 bases in between. The CDR3 sequence: CASSPPSRGGLETQYF. As DNA, the CDR3 is TGTGCCAGCAGTCCACCCTCCAGGGGAGGTTTGGAGACCCAGTACTTC.

The table lists this clonotype with a few counts. This chain joins TRBV2 and TRBJ2-3; no clear D gene. The germline V gene has CDR1 SNHLY and CDR2 FYNNEI. This CDR3 contains 15 residues. The V end lost 3 bases, the J end lost 0 bases, and 10 bases lay between the germline ends. This chain's CDR3 is CASSDGFSSTDTQYF. CDR3 nucleotide sequence: TGTGCCAGCAGTGATGGCTTCTCCAGCACAGATACGCAGTATTTT.

This chain connects TRBV2 to TRBJ1-2; unclear D gene. Germline loops: CDR1 SNHLY, CDR2 FYNNEI. V lost 8 bases and J 8 bases, leaving 12 bases between the germline ends. This CDR3 is 11 amino acids long. CDR3 sequence: CASPGVYGYTF. In nucleotides, the CDR3 is TGTGCCAGCCCCGGGGTGTACGGCTACACCTTC.

V usage is TRBV20-1 and J usage is TRBJ2-4, with D possibly being TRBD2 (6 bases). This CDR3 region has 11 residues. Trimming removed 5 bases at V and 15 bases at J, with 17 bases between. The V gene's germline CDR1 is DFQATT and CDR2 SNEGSKA (reference sequence). The CDR3 region is CSARDSGRPYF. In DNA form, the CDR3 reads TGCAGTGCTCGGGATAGTGGGAGGCCGTACTTC.